Presented here are 12 T cell receptor beta chains from one specimen sequenced in a study of metastatic and nonmetastatic thyroid tumors. Prior to thyroid surgery, none of the patients had received any treatment. TCRdb re-clonotyped the PCR reads via MiXCR. The table has about 40,000 clones, about 17% seen once; the top ten hold around 4%. The sequenced material came from blood. The source is a female donor with papillary thyroid cancer or a benign thyroid nodule (not recorded which). Some clones in this sample may be carry-over from other donors' samples.

The sample holds many counts of this clone. The rearrangement uses TRBV11-2 and TRBJ1-5; D is ambiguous. V was trimmed by 0 bases and J by 3 bases, leaving 9 bases between them. Per germline, CDR1 SGHAT and CDR2 FQNNGV. The CDR3 consists of 15 residues. The CDR3 loop is CASSLDGQPNQPQHF. In nucleotides, the CDR3 is TGTGCCAGCAGCTTAGATGGCCAGCCCAATCAGCCCCAGCATTTT.

V gene TRBV11-2 combines with J gene TRBJ1-2; the D gene is possibly TRBD1 (5 bases). Trimming cost V 5 bases and J 10 bases, with 20 bases left between them. The CDR3 length is 14 residues. Germline CDR1 reads SGHAT; CDR2 reads FQNNGV. CDR3 protein: CASSLGGAAGDYTF. The CDR3 DNA is TGTGCCAGCAGCCTAGGAGGGGCAGCCGGGGACTACACCTTC.

This clone has just one count. The chain couples TRBV7-2 to TRBJ1-2; tentative D call: TRBD1 (5 bases). Germline CDR1 reads SGHTA; CDR2 reads FQGNSA. The CDR3 covers 14 residues. Trimming left V 1 base short and J 8 bases short, with 14 bases between. CDR3 DNA sequence: TGTGCCAGCAGCTTAGACTTGGGGAGGGGCGGCTACACCTTC. This sequence encodes CASSLDLGRGGYTF. The full variable domain, completed using reference TRBV7-2 and TRBJ1-2, is GAGVSQSPSNKVTEKGKDVELRCDPISGHTALYWYRQSLGQGLEFLIYFQGNSAPDKSGLPSDRFSAERTGGSVSTLTIQRTQQEDSAVYLCASSLDLGRGGYTFGSGTRLTVV.

This clone was found a few times. A read error may be the cause here, since a much bigger clone is one base away. The chain joins TRBV20-1 to TRBJ2-1; no clear D gene. The CDR3 sequence is 13 residues long. The V gene lost 5 bases and the J gene lost 0 bases, with 8 bases spanning the gap. Germline V gene lookup returns CDR1 DFQATT and CDR2 SNEGSKA (reference sequence). The CDR3 DNA sequence: TGCAGTGCTGACTTAGACTCCTACAATGAGCAGTTCTTC. Residues: CSADLDSYNEQFF.

The gene calls are TRBV2 and TRBJ2-7; tentatively, D is TRBD2 (6 bases). The CDR3 runs 14 residues. Germline V gene sequence: CDR1 SNHLY, CDR2 FYNNEI. Trimming took off 8 bases at V and 7 bases at J, with 21 bases between the two ends. The CDR3, as DNA: TGTGCCAGCTCACCGGGGGTCCCCCCTATGGAGCAGTACTTC. This codes for CASSPGVPPMEQYF.

This clone was recorded at least ten times. The chain uses TRBV5-1 and TRBJ2-3; 7 nucleotides agree with TRBD1. Losses at the gene ends were 5 bases for V and 2 bases for J; bases not matched to a gene: 8. Looked up from germline, CDR1 is SGHRS and CDR2 is YFSETQ. The CDR3 is 15 amino acids. CDR3 region: CASRSLGTDTDTQYF. The CDR3 DNA sequence: TGCGCCAGCAGGTCCTTAGGGACAGACACAGATACGCAGTATTTT.

There are many counts of this clone. This chain uses TRBV7-8 with TRBJ1-4; 8 bases align to TRBD1. Germline V lookup: CDR1 SGHVS, CDR2 FQNEAQ. This CDR3 has 13 residues. Trimming removed 8 bases from V and 8 bases from J; junction bases left unmatched: 7. The CDR3 here is CASGQGLREKLFF. The DNA for the CDR3 is TGTGCCAGCGGACAGGGTTTACGGGAAAAACTGTTTTTT.

Ten or more counts support this clone. This chain links TRBV18 with TRBJ2-7; the match to TRBD1 covers 11 bases. This CDR3 comprises 15 residues. CDR1 is KGHSH and CDR2 is LQKENI in the germline V gene. The V and J ends lost 0 bases and 4 bases, in that order; junction bases with no gene match: 2. CDR3 sequence: CASSPPGQGGYEQYF. CDR3 nucleotides: TGTGCCAGCTCACCACCGGGACAGGGGGGGTACGAGCAGTACTTC.

This clone was observed a few times. A much larger clone is a single base away; this may be a read error. The chain couples TRBV2 to TRBJ2-7; either TRBD1 or TRBD2 may fit D (5 bases each). Germline CDR1 SNHLY, CDR2 FYNNEI. The V end was cut by 8 bases, the J end by 3 bases, with 20 bases between. This CDR3 has 15 amino acids. Here the CDR3 DNA reads TGTGCCAGCGGTTTCGGGACGGAGTACCTCTACGAGCAGTACTTC. This codes for CASGFGTEYLYEQYF.

The chain carries TRBV12-3 or TRBV12-4 and TRBJ2-1; 13 bases match TRBD2. Losses at the gene ends were 5 bases for V and 8 bases for J; bases not matched to a gene: 6. This CDR3 contains 15 residues. For the CDR3, the DNA is TGTGCCAGCAGTCGGACTAGCGGGAGATCTTATGAGCAGTTCTTC. Translated: CASSRTSGRSYEQFF.

This clone has ten or more counts. The chain recombines TRBV20-1 with TRBJ2-7; tentative D call: TRBD1 (5 bases). Trimming stripped 1 base from V and 4 bases from J, with 11 bases between. Germline assignment: CDR1 DFQATT and CDR2 SNEGSKA (reference sequence). The CDR3 is 13 amino acids. CDR3 coding DNA: TGCAGTGCTAGAGGCCCCCAGGGATACGAGCAGTACTTC. It codes for CSARGPQGYEQYF.

This clone has a count of ten or more. CDR3 nucleotides: TGTGCCAGTCGACAGGGTTGGTCGTCTGGAAACACCATATATTTT. It specifies CASRQGWSSGNTIYF. The V and J genes are TRBV3-1 and TRBJ1-3; 7 bases map to TRBD1. The V gene end was trimmed by 9 bases and the J gene end by 1 base; junction bases not matched to a gene: 9. The CDR3 consists of 15 residues. The germline gives CDR1 LGHDT, CDR2 YNNKEL (reference sequence). Full variable domain (rest looked up from reference TRBV3-1 and TRBJ1-3): DTAVSQTPKYLVTQMGNDKSIKCEQNLGHDTMYWYKQDSKKFLKIMFSYNNKELIINETVPNRFSPKSPDKAHLNLHINSLELGDSAVYFCASRQGWSSGNTIYFGEGSWLTVV.